This T cell receptor (beta chain) was profiled in a study of T cell responses to AZD1222 COVID-19 vaccine. Whole-study findings and limits: Donors, mostly white British, included more females; clonal diversity was possibly underestimated. Recipients of AZD1222 seropositive at baseline numbered only five or six. Scientists sampled the repertoires only once the peak T cell response had passed. Unmutated variant regions are reportedly the target of nearly half of TCRs that are spike-specific.

Trimming cost V 4 bases and J 3 bases; bases outside gene matches: 4. Germline lookup yields CDR1 SGHRS and CDR2 YFSETQ. CDR3 length equals 14 residues. Assay: immunoSEQ multiplex PCR; the TCRdb copy retains only in-frame clones and omits some. This table holds approximately 92,000 clones, under 95% found once. Comments on this clone: The target antigen is unknown.

Source: peripheral blood, taken on day 0 of AZD1222 vaccination. The receptor's source is an adult in good health. The chain has TRBV5-1 and TRBJ2-5, with TRBD1 matching 9 bases. The CDR3 nucleotides read TGCGCCAGCAGCCAACAGGGGGCAGAAGAGACCCAGTACTTC. It translates to CASSQQGAEETQYF.